These T cell receptor beta chains were read from a single sample in a study of shared clonotypes between healthy human individuals. Sequencing used immunoSEQ multiplex PCR; TCRdb keeps in-frame clones, though not all of them. The sample has approximately 810,000 clones; almost 95% are singletons. Sequencing was done on a sample of naive CD8+ T cells sorted from blood. The receptor set was obtained from a man aged 25-45 years in good health. The CDR3 runs from the conserved cysteine through the conserved F or W. D genes are given only for firm matches. Expanded clones are given a class, and other clones once, few, many or no size at all.

cdr3_nt cdr3_aa j_call v_call d_call clone_size
TGTGCCAGCAGCTTAAAGGGGGGGCGAGGAGTCGACGAGCAGTACTTC CASSLKGGRGVDEQYF TRBJ2-7 TRBV11-1 - -
TGTGCCAGCAGCACCGGTCCTGGGACCATCTCCTACGAGCAGTACTTC CASSTGPGTISYEQYF TRBJ2-7 TRBV7-6 - -
TGTGCCAGCAGCTTAGGGAGGGACTACTCCTACGAGCAGTACTTC CASSLGRDYSYEQYF TRBJ2-7 TRBV11-2 TRBD2 once
TGTGCCAGCGTAGGGGGCGTTTCCTACAATGAGCAGTTCTTC CASVGGVSYNEQFF TRBJ2-1 TRBV27 TRBD1 -
TGTGCCAGCAGCTTTTACTTTGCCTACGAGCAGTACTTC CASSFYFAYEQYF TRBJ2-7 TRBV7-2 - -
TGTGCCAGCAGGGTGGACCCCACAGATACGCAGTATTTT CASRVDPTDTQYF TRBJ2-3 TRBV28 - -
TGTGCCAGCAGTTTTGTCTCCTACAATGAGCAGTTCTTC CASSFVSYNEQFF TRBJ2-1 TRBV28 - -
TGTGCCAGCAGCCCAGGGGGCCCTGAAGCTTTCTTT CASSPGGPEAFF TRBJ1-1 TRBV7-9 TRBD1 -
TGTGCCAGCAGCGCAGCACTAGCGGGGCTCACCGGGGAGCTGTTTTTT CASSAALAGLTGELFF TRBJ2-2 TRBV28 TRBD2 -
TGTGCCAGCAGTTACTCTGCAGGCCCACCACACCTTGAAGCTTTCTTT CASSYSAGPPHLEAFF TRBJ1-1 TRBV6-5 - -
TGTGCCAGCAGCCCAGCGAGTTGGGGAAACATTCAGTACTTC CASSPASWGNIQYF TRBJ2-4 TRBV5-5 - -
TGTGCCAGCAGTTTAGGTCTGTTGTGGGGACCCAGCTCTGGAAACACCATATATTTT CASSLGLLWGPSSGNTIYF TRBJ1-3 TRBV28 - -
TGTGCCAGCAGCGTAGGAGGACAGGGGTACCAAGAGACCCAGTACTTC CASSVGGQGYQETQYF TRBJ2-5 TRBV9 TRBD1 -
TGTGCCAGCAGCTTGGGGACTACGAACACCGGGGAGCTGTTTTTT CASSLGTTNTGELFF TRBJ2-2 TRBV5-6 - -
TGTGCCAGCCTTGGGAGGGGGCTTACAGATACGCAGTATTTT CASLGRGLTDTQYF TRBJ2-3 TRBV28 - -
TGTGCCAGCAGCGTGGGACAGGTCTATGGCTACACCTTC CASSVGQVYGYTF TRBJ1-2 TRBV9 TRBD1 -
TGCGCCAGCAGCAATAGGGTCGGGTCCTACAATGAGCAGTTCTTC CASSNRVGSYNEQFF TRBJ2-1 TRBV5-1 - -
TGTGCCAGCAGCTCCCGGGACAGGGACGCCTACGAGCAGTACTTC CASSSRDRDAYEQYF TRBJ2-7 TRBV11-2 TRBD1 once
TGTGCCAGCAGCTCCTACACGGTCGCCACCTACGAGCAGTACTTC CASSSYTVATYEQYF TRBJ2-7 TRBV7-9 - -
TGTGCCAGCAGTTTAGTTGGCAATGAGCAGTTCTTC CASSLVGNEQFF TRBJ2-1 TRBV28 - -
TGTGCCAGCAGCATTGGGGTTAACCGGGACAGGGGATCGGAGACCCAGTACTTC CASSIGVNRDRGSETQYF TRBJ2-5 TRBV7-8 TRBD1 -
TGTGCCTACCCCGGGCGCGGGGAGCTGTTTTTT CAYPGRGELFF TRBJ2-2 TRBV30 - -
TGTGCCAGCACCACGCCGTCGGACCCCGGCGGGCAGTACTTC CASTTPSDPGGQYF TRBJ2-7 TRBV7-9 - -
TGTGCCAGCAGTTTTCGGACCACAGATACGCAGTATTTT CASSFRTTDTQYF TRBJ2-3 TRBV28 - once
TGTGCCAGCAGCTTAGCGGTACAGGGTTCGGGACGATTAACCGGGGAGCTGTTTTTT CASSLAVQGSGRLTGELFF TRBJ2-2 TRBV7-2 - -
TGTGCCAGCACCTCCGGGTCGGAGACCCAGTACTTC CASTSGSETQYF TRBJ2-5 TRBV27 - -
TGCAGCGTTGAAGGGGGAGGCGGCTCCTACAATGAGCAGTTCTTC CSVEGGGGSYNEQFF TRBJ2-1 TRBV29-1 - -
TGCAGCGTTGTGCCAGCGGGGGGCTACGAGCAGTACTTC CSVVPAGGYEQYF TRBJ2-7 TRBV29-1 TRBD2 -
TGTGCCAGCAGTTTTCTCGGGAGTGCCTACAATGAGCAGTTCTTC CASSFLGSAYNEQFF TRBJ2-1 TRBV27 - once
TGTGCCAGCAGCCCCGAACCGGGACAGCTTGGTTTAGCTTTCTTT CASSPEPGQLGLAFF TRBJ1-1 TRBV7-6 TRBD1 -
TGTGCCAGTACCGAGGAGAACAATCAGCCCCAGCATTTT CASTEENNQPQHF TRBJ1-5 TRBV19 - -
TGTGCCAGCACGGCTAGCGGATACAATGAGCAGTTCTTC CASTASGYNEQFF TRBJ2-1 TRBV6-1 TRBD2 -
TGTGCCAGCAGTGACGTGGGACAGGGCAAAAACATTCAGTACTTC CASSDVGQGKNIQYF TRBJ2-4 TRBV6-1 TRBD1 -